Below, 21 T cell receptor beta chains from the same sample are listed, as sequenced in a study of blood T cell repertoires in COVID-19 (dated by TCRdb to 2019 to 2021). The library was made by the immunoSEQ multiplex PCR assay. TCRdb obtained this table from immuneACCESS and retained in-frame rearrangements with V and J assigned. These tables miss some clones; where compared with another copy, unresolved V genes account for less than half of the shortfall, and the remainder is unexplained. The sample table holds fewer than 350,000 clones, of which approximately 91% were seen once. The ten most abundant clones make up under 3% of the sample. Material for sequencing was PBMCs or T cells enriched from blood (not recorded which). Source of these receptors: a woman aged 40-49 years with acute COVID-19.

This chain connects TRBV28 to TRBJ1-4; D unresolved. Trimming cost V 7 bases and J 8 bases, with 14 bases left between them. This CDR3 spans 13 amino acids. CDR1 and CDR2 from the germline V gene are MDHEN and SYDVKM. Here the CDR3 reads CASNRAGGEKLFF. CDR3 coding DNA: TGTGCCAGCAACCGGGCTGGAGGGGAAAAACTGTTTTTT.

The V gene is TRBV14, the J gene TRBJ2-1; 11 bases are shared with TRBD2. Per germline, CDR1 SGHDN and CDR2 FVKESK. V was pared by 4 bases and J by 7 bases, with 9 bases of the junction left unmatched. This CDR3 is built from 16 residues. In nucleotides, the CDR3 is TGTGCCAGCAGCCGGGGTAGCGGGAGGGCCGGGAATGAGCAGTTCTTC. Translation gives CASSRGSGRAGNEQFF.

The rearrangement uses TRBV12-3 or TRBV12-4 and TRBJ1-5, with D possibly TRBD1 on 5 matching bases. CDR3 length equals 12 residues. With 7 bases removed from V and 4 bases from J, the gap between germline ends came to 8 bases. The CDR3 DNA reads TGTGCCAGCAACACAGGTAATCAGCCCCAGCATTTT. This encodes CASNTGNQPQHF.

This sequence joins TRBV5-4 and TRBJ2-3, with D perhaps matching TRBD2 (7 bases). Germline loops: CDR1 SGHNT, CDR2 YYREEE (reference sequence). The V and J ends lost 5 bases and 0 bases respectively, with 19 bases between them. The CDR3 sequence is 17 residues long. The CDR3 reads CASRKEGGAISTDTQYF. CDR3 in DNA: TGTGCCAGCAGAAAGGAGGGGGGGGCTATAAGCACAGATACGCAGTATTTT.

Here the CDR3 DNA reads TGTGCCAGCAGCGCGGAGGGGTATGGCTACACCTTC. Encoded protein: CASSAEGYGYTF. The gene calls are TRBV5-4 and TRBJ1-2; perhaps TRBD1 as D (5 bases). Trimming took off 4 bases at V and 5 bases at J, with 9 bases between the two ends. There are 12 residues in the CDR3. Per the germline V gene, CDR1 is SGHNT and CDR2 is YYREEE (reference sequence).

The DNA for the CDR3 is TGTGCCAGCAGTCCAACAGAGAACACTGAAGCTTTCTTT. Amino acids: CASSPTENTEAFF. The chain combines TRBV12-3 or TRBV12-4 with TRBJ1-1; no definite D call. Deletions cut 5 bases from V and 1 base from J, with 8 bases between. This CDR3 region has 13 residues.

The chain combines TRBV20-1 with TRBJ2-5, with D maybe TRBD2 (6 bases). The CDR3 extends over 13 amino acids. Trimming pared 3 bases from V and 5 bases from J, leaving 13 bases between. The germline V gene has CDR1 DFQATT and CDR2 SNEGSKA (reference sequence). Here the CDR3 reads CSASYSGRETQYF. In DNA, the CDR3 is TGCAGTGCTAGTTACTCAGGGAGGGAGACCCAGTACTTC.

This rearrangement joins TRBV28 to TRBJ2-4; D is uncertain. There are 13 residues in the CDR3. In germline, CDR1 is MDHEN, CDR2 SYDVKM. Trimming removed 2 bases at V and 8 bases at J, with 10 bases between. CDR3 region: CASSLGQVDIQYF. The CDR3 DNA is TGTGCCAGCAGTTTAGGGCAGGTGGACATTCAGTACTTC.

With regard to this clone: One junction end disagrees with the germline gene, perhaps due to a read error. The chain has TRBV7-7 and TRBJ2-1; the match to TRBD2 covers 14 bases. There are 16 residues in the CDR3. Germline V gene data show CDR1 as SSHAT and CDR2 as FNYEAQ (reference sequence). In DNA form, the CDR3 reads TGTGCTAGCAGCCGTGGACTAGCGGGAGGTGACAATGAGCAGTTCTTC. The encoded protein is CASSRGLAGGDNEQFF.

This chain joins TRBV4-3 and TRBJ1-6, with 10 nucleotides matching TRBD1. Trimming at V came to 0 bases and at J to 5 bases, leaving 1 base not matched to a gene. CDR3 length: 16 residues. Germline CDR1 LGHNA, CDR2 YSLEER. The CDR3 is CASSQDGTGDNSPLHF. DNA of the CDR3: TGCGCCAGCAGCCAAGATGGGACAGGGGATAATTCACCCCTCCACTTT.

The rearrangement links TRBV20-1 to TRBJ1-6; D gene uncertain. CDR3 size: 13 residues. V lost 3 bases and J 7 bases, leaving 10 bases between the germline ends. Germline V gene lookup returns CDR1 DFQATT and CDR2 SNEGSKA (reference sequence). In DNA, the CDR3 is TGCAGTGCTAGTTCACAGCCCAATTCACCCCTCCACTTT. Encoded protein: CSASSQPNSPLHF.

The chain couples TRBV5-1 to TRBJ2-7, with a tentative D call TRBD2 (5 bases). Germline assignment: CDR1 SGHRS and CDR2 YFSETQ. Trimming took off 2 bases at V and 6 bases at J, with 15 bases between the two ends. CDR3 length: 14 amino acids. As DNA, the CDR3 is TGCGCCAGCAGCTTTGCACTAGGGAAAAGCGAGCAGTACTTC. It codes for CASSFALGKSEQYF.

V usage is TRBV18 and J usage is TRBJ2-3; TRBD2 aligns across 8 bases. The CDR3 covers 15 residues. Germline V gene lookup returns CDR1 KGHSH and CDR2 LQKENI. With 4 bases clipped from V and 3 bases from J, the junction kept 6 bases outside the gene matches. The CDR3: CASSQQGLETDTQYF. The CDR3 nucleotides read TGTGCCAGCTCACAACAGGGACTAGAAACAGATACGCAGTATTTT.

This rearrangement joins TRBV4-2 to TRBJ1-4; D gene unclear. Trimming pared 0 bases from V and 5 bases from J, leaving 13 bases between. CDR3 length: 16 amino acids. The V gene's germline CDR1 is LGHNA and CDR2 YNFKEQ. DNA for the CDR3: TGTGCCAGCAGCCAAGATGGAGGCAGACAAAATGAAAAACTGTTTTTT. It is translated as CASSQDGGRQNEKLFF.

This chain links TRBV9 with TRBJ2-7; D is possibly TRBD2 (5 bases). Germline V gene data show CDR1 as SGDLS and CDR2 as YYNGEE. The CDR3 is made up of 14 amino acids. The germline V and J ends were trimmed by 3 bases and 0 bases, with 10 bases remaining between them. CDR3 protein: CASSAPGNSYEQYF. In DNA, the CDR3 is TGTGCCAGCAGCGCCCCCGGGAACTCCTACGAGCAGTACTTC.

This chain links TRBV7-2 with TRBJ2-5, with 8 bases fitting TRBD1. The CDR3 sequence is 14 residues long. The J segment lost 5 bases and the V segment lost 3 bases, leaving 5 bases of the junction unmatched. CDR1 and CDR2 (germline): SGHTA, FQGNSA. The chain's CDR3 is CASSFGQGGETQYF. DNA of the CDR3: TGTGCCAGCAGCTTTGGACAGGGAGGCGAGACCCAGTACTTC. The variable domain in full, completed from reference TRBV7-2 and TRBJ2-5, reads GAGVSQSPSNKVTEKGKDVELRCDPISGHTALYWYRQSLGQGLEFLIYFQGNSAPDKSGLPSDRFSAERTGGSVSTLTIQRTQQEDSAVYLCASSFGQGGETQYFGPGTRLLVL.

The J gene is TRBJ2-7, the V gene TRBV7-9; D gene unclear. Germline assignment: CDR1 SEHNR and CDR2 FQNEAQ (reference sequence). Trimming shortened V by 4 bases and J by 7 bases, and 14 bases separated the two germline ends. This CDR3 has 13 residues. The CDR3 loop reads CASSSPLGVEQYF. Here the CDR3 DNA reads TGTGCCAGCAGCTCCCCCCTTGGAGTGGAGCAGTACTTC. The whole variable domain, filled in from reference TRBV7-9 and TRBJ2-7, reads DTGVSQNPRHKITKRGQNVTFRCDPISEHNRLYWYRQTLGQGPEFLTYFQNEAQLEKSRLLSDRFSAERPKGSFSTLEIQRTEQGDSAMYLCASSSPLGVEQYFGPGTRLTVT.

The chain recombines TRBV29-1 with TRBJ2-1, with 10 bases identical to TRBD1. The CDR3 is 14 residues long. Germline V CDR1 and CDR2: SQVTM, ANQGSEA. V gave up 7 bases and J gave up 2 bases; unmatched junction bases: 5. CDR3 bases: TGCAGCGCCGGAGGGACAGGGGCCTACAATGAGCAGTTCTTC. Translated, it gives CSAGGTGAYNEQFF.

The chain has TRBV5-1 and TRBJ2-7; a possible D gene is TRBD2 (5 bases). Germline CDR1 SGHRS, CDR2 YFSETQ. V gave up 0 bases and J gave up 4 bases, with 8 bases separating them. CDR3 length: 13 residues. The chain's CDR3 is CASSLGRDYEQYF. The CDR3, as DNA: TGCGCCAGCAGCTTGGGTCGGGATTACGAGCAGTACTTC.

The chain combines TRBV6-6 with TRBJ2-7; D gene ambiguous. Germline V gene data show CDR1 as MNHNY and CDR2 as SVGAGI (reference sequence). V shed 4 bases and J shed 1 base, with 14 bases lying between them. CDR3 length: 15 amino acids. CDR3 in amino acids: CASSSPAGSSYEQYF. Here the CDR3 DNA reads TGTGCCAGCAGTTCCCCGGCAGGCTCTTCCTACGAGCAGTACTTC.

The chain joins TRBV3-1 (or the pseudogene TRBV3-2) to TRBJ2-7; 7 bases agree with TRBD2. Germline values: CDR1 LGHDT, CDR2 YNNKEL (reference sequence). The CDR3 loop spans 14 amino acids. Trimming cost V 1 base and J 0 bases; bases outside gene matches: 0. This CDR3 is CASSQGGGSYEQYF. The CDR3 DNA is TGTGCCAGCAGCCAAGGGGGGGGCTCCTACGAGCAGTACTTC.